Detailed here is one TCR beta chain. Germline CDR1 reads MNHEY; CDR2 reads SVGAGI. The V end was cut by 5 bases, the J end by 6 bases, with 17 bases between. This CDR3 contains 15 residues. These data belong to a study of blood T cell repertoires in COVID-19. Study in general: Sources were T cells, B-cell-depleted T cells, or PBMCs; the material itself was cDNA or gDNA.

Assay: immunoSEQ multiplex PCR; the TCRdb copy retains only in-frame clones and omits some. Of around 320,000 clones in the sample, just under 90% were seen once. The Seattle patients, enrolled during active infection, were followed longitudinally. The origin of this receptor is a woman aged 25-40 years with COVID-19, enrolled during active disease. Source material: peripheral blood. This chain connects TRBV6-5 to TRBJ1-3, with D unresolved. The CDR3 sequence: CASSLGRRPTNTIYF. CDR3 nucleotide sequence: TGTGCCAGCAGTCTCGGACGGAGGCCTACAAACACCATATATTTT.